One sample yielded the 31 T cell receptor beta chains listed below, sequenced in a study of blood T cell repertoires in COVID-19. The repertoire was sequenced with immunoSEQ multiplex PCR; TCRdb's copy has only in-frame clones and lacks some. The sample consists of fewer than 200,000 clones, about 88% of them appearing once. The material sequenced was PBMCs or T cells enriched from blood (not recorded which). The origin of the receptors is a woman between 18 and 29 years old who had recovered from COVID-19.

The rearrangement joins TRBV3-1 (or the pseudogene TRBV3-2) to TRBJ1-1; 10 positions agree with TRBD1. The junction had 3 bases not matched to a gene; V was cut back by 7 bases and J by 4 bases. The CDR3 has 13 amino acids. Germline-derived CDR1 and CDR2 are LGHDT and YNNKEL (reference sequence). CDR3: CASTDRGLTEAFF. CDR3 DNA sequence: TGTGCCAGCACCGACAGGGGGCTCACTGAAGCTTTCTTT.

The rearrangement uses TRBV3-1 (or the pseudogene TRBV3-2) and TRBJ1-5, with 11 bases matching TRBD1. The trim removed 0 bases at V and 0 bases at J, leaving 4 bases unmatched. There are 18 residues in the CDR3. The germline CDR1 and CDR2 sequences are LGHDT and YNNKEL (reference sequence). The CDR3 spells CASSQEGTGGFSNQPQHF. The CDR3 nucleotides are TGTGCCAGCAGCCAAGAGGGGACAGGGGGATTTAGCAATCAGCCCCAGCATTTT.

This chain links TRBV3-1 (or the pseudogene TRBV3-2) with TRBJ2-5; 8 bases align to TRBD2. Germline-derived CDR1 and CDR2 are LGHDT and YNNKEL (reference sequence). Trimming took 3 bases from V and 5 from J; bases not matched to a gene: 17. The CDR3 is made up of 18 amino acids. The CDR3 DNA is TGTGCCAGCAGCCAGCCCCAGACCAGCGGGAGTTGGGTGGAGACCCAGTACTTC. Encoded protein: CASSQPQTSGSWVETQYF.

The rearrangement links TRBV19 to TRBJ2-1, with 7 bases fitting TRBD2. The CDR3 totals 16 residues. The germline V gene encodes CDR1 LNHDA and CDR2 SQIVND (reference sequence). V trimming: 3 bases; J trimming: 2 bases; junction bases outside the gene matches: 7. The CDR3 is CASSIGAGLPYNEQFF. Here the CDR3 DNA reads TGTGCCAGTAGTATTGGAGCGGGACTCCCCTACAATGAGCAGTTCTTC.

The chain employs TRBV7-8 and TRBJ1-2; 7 bases match TRBD1. From germline, CDR1 is SGHVS and CDR2 FQNEAQ. V was pared by 5 bases and J by 4 bases, with 4 bases of the junction left unmatched. The length of the CDR3 is 13 residues. This CDR3 reads CASSLGQLYGYTF. In DNA form, the CDR3 reads TGTGCCAGCAGCCTGGGACAGCTCTATGGCTACACCTTC.

The chain combines TRBV28 with TRBJ2-3; no firm D call. Germline V gives CDR1 MDHEN, CDR2 SYDVKM. The CDR3 length is 14 residues. Trimming removed 6 bases at V and 6 bases at J, with 16 bases between. CDR3 sequence (DNA): TGTGCCAGCAGCTTGGGCCCTGTCCCCGATACGCAGTATTTT. It encodes CASSLGPVPDTQYF.

This CDR3 reads CASSLGHQTSGGYTF. The CDR3 DNA is TGTGCCAGCAGCCTGGGACATCAAACATCGGGGGGCTACACCTTC. V usage is TRBV7-2 and J usage is TRBJ1-2; perhaps TRBD1 as D (6 bases). The germline CDR1 and CDR2 sequences are SGHTA and FQGNSA. V was clipped by 5 bases and J by 8 bases, with 21 bases between them. The CDR3 totals 15 residues.

The J gene is TRBJ2-1, the V gene TRBV11-2; 10 bases align to TRBD2. With V trimmed by 3 bases and J by 8 bases, 7 bases remained unmatched. The CDR3 loop spans 15 amino acids. CDR1 is SGHAT, CDR2 FQNNGV, per germline. This chain's CDR3 is CASSFSGGTNDEQFF. For the CDR3, the DNA is TGTGCCAGCAGCTTTAGCGGGGGGACAAACGATGAGCAGTTCTTC.

The J gene is TRBJ1-2, the V gene TRBV25-1; possibly TRBD1 for D (5 bases). The CDR3 is made up of 14 amino acids. V was pared by 4 bases and J by 4 bases, with 13 bases between. Germline V gene sequence: CDR1 MGHDK, CDR2 SYGVNS. The CDR3 region has the DNA TGTGCCAGCAGTGGGTCAGGGCGTATCTATGGCTACACCTTC. This sequence encodes CASSGSGRIYGYTF.

The chain combines TRBV11-2 with TRBJ1-1; D not resolved. The germline gives CDR1 SGHAT, CDR2 FQNNGV. V lost 5 bases and J 3 bases, leaving 10 bases between the germline ends. The CDR3 loop spans 13 amino acids. The DNA for the CDR3 is TGTGCCAGCAGCCCACAGTGGGACACTGAAGCTTTCTTT. Its translation is CASSPQWDTEAFF.

The V and J genes are TRBV7-2 and TRBJ2-1; maybe TRBD2 (7 bases). CDR1 and CDR2 (germline): SGHTA, FQGNSA. The CDR3 spans 15 residues. Trimming left V 5 bases short and J 8 bases short, with 19 bases between. CDR3 residues: CASSAVFGGGYEQFF. For the CDR3, the DNA is TGTGCCAGCAGCGCCGTTTTTGGCGGGGGCTATGAGCAGTTCTTC.

The chain recombines TRBV7-2 with TRBJ1-4; D may be TRBD1 (6 bases). With 4 bases removed from V and 7 bases from J, the gap between germline ends came to 13 bases. This CDR3 has 14 residues. The germline V gene has CDR1 SGHTA and CDR2 FQGNSA. CDR3 bases: TGTGCCAGCAGCTCTACAGGGCCCGGTGAAAAACTGTTTTTT. Residues: CASSSTGPGEKLFF.

The rearrangement links TRBV10-2 to TRBJ2-7; D is possibly TRBD2 (6 bases). Per germline, CDR1 WSHSY and CDR2 SAAADI. Trimming shortened V by 0 bases and J by 9 bases, and 12 bases separated the two germline ends. The CDR3 spans 13 residues. CDR3: CASSESPGVGQYF. DNA of the CDR3: TGCGCCAGCAGTGAGTCGCCGGGGGTTGGGCAGTACTTC.

This sequence joins TRBV11-2 and TRBJ2-1; 11 bases agree with TRBD2. The CDR3 runs 18 residues. CDR1 is SGHAT, CDR2 FQNNGV, per germline. The ends lost 7 bases at V and 8 bases at J; junction bases unmatched: 19. In DNA form, the CDR3 reads TGTGCCAGCACAGACATAGGTACTAGCGGGAGTGGGGTGGATGAGCAGTTCTTC. Translated, it gives CASTDIGTSGSGVDEQFF.

The V gene is TRBV27, the J gene TRBJ1-1; 9 bases are shared with TRBD1. J gave up 6 bases and V 3 bases, and 2 bases lay outside the gene matches. CDR1 is MNHEY and CDR2 is SMNVEV in the germline V gene (reference sequence). This CDR3 contains 13 residues. In nucleotides, the CDR3 is TGTGCCAGCAGTTTGTGGACAGGGGCTGAAGCTTTCTTT. It is translated as CASSLWTGAEAFF.

The chain carries TRBV27 and TRBJ2-1; 9 bases match TRBD2. This CDR3 region has 15 residues. V was pared by 5 bases and J by 6 bases, with 8 bases of the junction left unmatched. The V gene's germline CDR1 is MNHEY and CDR2 SMNVEV (reference sequence). CDR3 nucleotide sequence: TGTGCCAGCAGTCCGGGGACTAGCTCTACCAATGAGCAGTTCTTC. Its protein product is CASSPGTSSTNEQFF.

This chain connects TRBV2 to TRBJ2-7; perhaps TRBD2 as D (6 bases). The CDR3 has 15 residues. V was clipped by 1 base and J by 3 bases, with 13 bases between them. CDR1 is SNHLY and CDR2 is FYNNEI in the germline V gene. The CDR3 nucleotides are TGTGCCAGCAGTGAAGGGGCGGGGCAGAACTACGAGCAGTACTTC. Translation gives CASSEGAGQNYEQYF.

The chain links TRBV4-1 to TRBJ2-1, with 10 nucleotides matching TRBD1. Germline V gene lookup returns CDR1 MGHRA and CDR2 YSYEKL. The J segment lost 9 bases and the V segment lost 5 bases, leaving 7 bases of the junction unmatched. The CDR3 length is 14 residues. DNA for the CDR3: TGCGCCAGCAGCTATGGGACAGGGGTGGGTGAGCAGTTCTTC. It is translated as CASSYGTGVGEQFF.

This clone appeared a few times. The chain recombines TRBV2 with TRBJ2-7, with TRBD2 matching 9 bases. This CDR3 comprises 15 residues. CDR1 SNHLY and CDR2 FYNNEI come from the germline V gene. With 7 bases clipped from V and 3 bases from J, the junction kept 10 bases outside the gene matches. The CDR3 loop reads CASTEPLAGYYEQYF. The DNA of the CDR3 is TGTGCCAGCACCGAACCTCTAGCGGGATACTACGAGCAGTACTTC.

The J gene is TRBJ1-2, the V gene TRBV28; 8 positions agree with TRBD1. CDR1 is MDHEN, CDR2 SYDVKM, per germline. The CDR3 is made up of 11 amino acids. Trimming took 6 bases from V and 10 from J; bases not matched to a gene: 4. The CDR3 loop reads CASSRTGSYTF. The CDR3 bases are TGTGCCAGCAGCCGGACAGGGTCCTACACCTTC.

V and J are TRBV10-3 and TRBJ1-3; D not certain. The V gene's germline CDR1 is ENHRY and CDR2 SYGVKD. V was cut by 5 bases and J by 4 bases, with 18 bases left in between. CDR3 length: 16 residues. The CDR3 protein is CAISLTESGSGNTIYF. In DNA, the CDR3 is TGTGCCATCAGTTTAACAGAGAGCGGGTCCGGAAACACCATATATTTT.

This rearrangement joins TRBV6-5 to TRBJ1-5, with TRBD1 matching 9 bases. Germline CDR1 MNHEY, CDR2 SVGAGI. The CDR3 contains 13 residues. V lost 5 bases, J lost 7 bases, and 3 bases stayed unmatched. The CDR3 is CASSRTGAQPQHF. CDR3 DNA sequence: TGTGCCAGCAGTAGGACAGGGGCCCAGCCCCAGCATTTT.

In its sample, this clone was seen once. The chain carries TRBV7-9 and TRBJ2-1, with no clear D. The CDR3 spans 15 residues. V was cut by 5 bases and J by 4 bases, with 15 bases left in between. CDR1 and CDR2 from the germline V gene are SEHNR and FQNEAQ (reference sequence). The CDR3 protein is CASSPTAQAYNEQFF. CDR3 nucleotides: TGTGCCAGCAGCCCCACCGCGCAGGCGTACAATGAGCAGTTCTTC.

The rearrangement uses TRBV6-2 or TRBV6-3 and TRBJ1-5; D is ambiguous. Germline-derived CDR1 and CDR2 are MNHEY and SVGEGT. V was shortened by 3 bases and J by 6 bases, with 15 bases between the two germline ends. The CDR3 runs to 15 residues. The CDR3 DNA reads as TGTGCCAGCAGTTATGGTGCGACCTCTAGTCAGCCCCAGCATTTT. Its protein is CASSYGATSSQPQHF.

The chain is built from TRBV29-1 and TRBJ2-1, with TRBD1 as a possible D gene (6 bases). Trimming took off 7 bases at V and 7 bases at J, with 20 bases between the two ends. This CDR3 spans 14 amino acids. CDR1 SQVTM and CDR2 ANQGSEA come from the germline V gene. The CDR3 DNA sequence: TGCAGCGCCGAACGGGAACTGAGGGGGAATGAGCAGTTCTTC. It translates to CSAERELRGNEQFF.

The genes are TRBV28 and TRBJ1-2, with D perhaps matching TRBD1 (6 bases). The CDR3 consists of 15 residues. Germline CDR1 reads MDHEN; CDR2 reads SYDVKM. Trimming took off 5 bases at V and 4 bases at J, with 17 bases between the two ends. The CDR3 region has the DNA TGTGCCAGCAGTATCCGGACAGCAGGTAGCTATGGCTACACCTTC. Translated: CASSIRTAGSYGYTF.

The chain employs TRBV9 and TRBJ1-5; 7 nucleotides line up with TRBD1. With 3 bases clipped from V and 5 bases from J, the junction kept 5 bases outside the gene matches. The CDR3 spans 14 residues. The V gene's germline CDR1 is SGDLS and CDR2 YYNGEE. CDR3 sequence: CASSGGQSYQPQHF. In nucleotides, the CDR3 is TGTGCCAGCAGCGGGGGACAGAGCTATCAGCCCCAGCATTTT.

This clone was seen a single time. This chain joins TRBV11-2 and TRBJ2-5, with D uncertain. CDR3 length: 12 amino acids. The germline CDR1 and CDR2 sequences are SGHAT and FQNNGV. The ends were cut back, 3 bases at V and 4 bases at J, with 6 bases in the middle. CDR3 loop: CASSFSRETQYF. DNA for the CDR3: TGTGCCAGCAGCTTTTCGCGAGAGACCCAGTACTTC.

This clone has only one observation. This chain connects TRBV24-1 to TRBJ2-1, with 10 positions matching TRBD1. Germline V CDR1 and CDR2: KGHDR, SFDVKD. V lost 8 bases, J lost 8 bases, and 5 bases stayed unmatched. This CDR3 spans 13 amino acids. Here the CDR3 DNA reads TGTGCCACCAAGGGACAGGGGAACGATGAGCAGTTCTTC. It translates to CATKGQGNDEQFF.

The V call is TRBV5-8, the J call TRBJ1-1; D is uncertain. The CDR3 is made up of 13 amino acids. The V end lost 4 bases, the J end lost 2 bases, and 9 bases lay between the germline ends. Per germline, CDR1 SGHTS and CDR2 YDEGEE. The CDR3 DNA reads TGTGCCAGCAGCCCGCTACGAAACACTGAAGCTTTCTTT. It specifies CASSPLRNTEAFF.

CDR3 DNA sequence: TGTGCCAGCAGTCCAAGGACAGGAGTTAAATATGGCTACACCTTC. It translates to CASSPRTGVKYGYTF. The chain carries TRBV28 and TRBJ1-2, with 7 bases matching TRBD1. Germline CDR1 MDHEN, CDR2 SYDVKM. J lost 5 bases, V lost 5 bases, and 11 bases had no gene match. The CDR3 contains 15 residues.